A selection of T cell receptor beta chains follows, all from one sample in a study of tumor and adjacent non-tumor tissue in lung cancer. TCRdb itself ran the multiplex PCR reads through MiXCR, one entry per CDR3 protein. Among some 100,000 distinct CDR3 sequences listed, 80% were seen once. Sequences were obtained from distant non-tumor lung tissue. These receptors were taken from a man between 60 and 70 years old with small cell lung cancer. The CDR3 runs from the conserved cysteine through the conserved F or W. Fields, in order: CDR3 length, V gene, J gene, CDR3 protein.

13,TRBV14,TRBJ1-2,CASSQGSGPGYTF
14,TRBV6-1,TRBJ2-5,CASRTGGVEETQYF
14,TRBV4-2,TRBJ1-1,CAGSQDWGWTESFF
16,TRBV6-2/TRBV6-3,TRBJ2-2,CASSLAPSSNTGGQFF
16,TRBV4-2,TRBJ2-2,CDSSQERGDAAGELFF
12,TRBV20-1,TRBJ1-2,CSASHRGYGYTF
15,TRBV5-1,TRBJ2-2,CASSLAMGDTGELFF
15,TRBV5-1,TRBJ2-1,CASSLESSGRNDQFF
14,TRBV12-3/TRBV12-4,TRBJ2-3,CASSENFNTETQYF
17,TRBV6-1,TRBJ2-5,CASNGIRLAGEGETQYF
15,TRBV6-1,TRBJ2-3,CATTAPSEGTDTQYF
16,TRBV12-3/TRBV12-4,TRBJ2-2,CATMRGWSKNTGELFF
12,TRBV6-6,TRBJ1-2,CASSSGIYGYTF
15,TRBV4-2,NA,CASRQDYGPNQPQYF
14,TRBV2,TRBJ1-2,CVSSSVQGVAGYTF
12,TRBV5-6,TRBJ2-1,CASSTDWDEQFF
13,TRBV6-6,TRBJ2-3,CANSRLGTDMQYF
13,TRBV6-1,TRBJ2-7,CASSAGQLYEQYF
15,TRBV30,TRBJ2-1,CAWSQGRLEDNEQFF
16,TRBV28,TRBJ1-5,CASSGTGCAGNQPQHF
14,TRBV6-5,TRBJ1-2,CANSPTGPFYGYTF
15,TRBV4-1,TRBJ2-2,CARSSRGAYTGKLFF
14,TRBV5-4,TRBJ2-3,CASRSTGRANTQYF
13,TRBV12-3/TRBV12-4,TRBJ2-1,CASILGLYNEQFF
15,TRBV7-4,TRBJ2-1,CAGSTCGSNGDEQFF
14,TRBV4-2,TRBJ1-5,CASCQKHGNQPQHF
14,TRBV4-1,TRBJ1-2,CASSQPDRVYGYTF
15,TRBV29-1,TRBJ2-1,CSVEVGGATPSKQFF
13,TRBV12-3/TRBV12-4,TRBJ1-5,CASSVGPIGTQHF
14,TRBV29-1,TRBJ2-5,CSALVWTAEETHYF
16,TRBV5-6,TRBJ2-4,CASSSPQGRSISIQYF
13,TRBV11-2,TRBJ2-2,CASSLVSTGELFF
15,TRBV12-3/TRBV12-4,TRBJ2-7,CASRSPLRGSHEQYF